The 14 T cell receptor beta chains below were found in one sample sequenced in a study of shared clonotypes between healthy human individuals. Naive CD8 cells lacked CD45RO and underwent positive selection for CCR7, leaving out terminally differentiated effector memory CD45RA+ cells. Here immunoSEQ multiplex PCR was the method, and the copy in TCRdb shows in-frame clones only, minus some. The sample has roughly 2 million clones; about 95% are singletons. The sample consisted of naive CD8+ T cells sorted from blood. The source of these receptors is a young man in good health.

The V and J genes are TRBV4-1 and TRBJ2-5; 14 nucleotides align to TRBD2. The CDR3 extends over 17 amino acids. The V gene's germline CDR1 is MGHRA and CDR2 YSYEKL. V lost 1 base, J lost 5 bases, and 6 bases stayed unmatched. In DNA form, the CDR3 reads TGCGCCAGCAGCCAAGGGACTAGCGGGGGGCGAAGTGAGACCCAGTACTTC. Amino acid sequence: CASSQGTSGGRSETQYF.

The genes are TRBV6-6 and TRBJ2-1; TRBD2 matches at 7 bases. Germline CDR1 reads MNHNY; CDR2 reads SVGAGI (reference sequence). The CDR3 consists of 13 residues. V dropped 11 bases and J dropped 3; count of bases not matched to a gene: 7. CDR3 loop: CASAGVNYNEQFF. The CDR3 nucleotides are TGTGCCTCGGCGGGAGTGAACTACAATGAGCAGTTCTTC.

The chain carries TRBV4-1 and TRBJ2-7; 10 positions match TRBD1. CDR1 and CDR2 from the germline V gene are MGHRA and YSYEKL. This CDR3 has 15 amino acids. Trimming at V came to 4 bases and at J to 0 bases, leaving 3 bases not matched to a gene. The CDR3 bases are TGCGCCAGCAGCCTCCGGGACAGGGGCTCCTACGAGCAGTACTTC. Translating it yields CASSLRDRGSYEQYF.

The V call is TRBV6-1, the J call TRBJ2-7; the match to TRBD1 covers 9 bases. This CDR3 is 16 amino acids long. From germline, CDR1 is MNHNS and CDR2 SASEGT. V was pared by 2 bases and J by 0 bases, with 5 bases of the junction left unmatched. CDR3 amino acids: CASSESWDRDSYEQYF. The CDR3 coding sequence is TGTGCCAGCAGTGAAAGCTGGGACAGGGACTCCTACGAGCAGTACTTC.

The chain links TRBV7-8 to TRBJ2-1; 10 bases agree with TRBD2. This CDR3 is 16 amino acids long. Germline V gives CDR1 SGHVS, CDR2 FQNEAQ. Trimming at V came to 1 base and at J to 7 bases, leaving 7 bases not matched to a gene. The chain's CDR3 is CASSLEVAGGQNEQFF. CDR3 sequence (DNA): TGTGCCAGCAGCTTAGAAGTAGCGGGAGGCCAAAATGAGCAGTTCTTC.

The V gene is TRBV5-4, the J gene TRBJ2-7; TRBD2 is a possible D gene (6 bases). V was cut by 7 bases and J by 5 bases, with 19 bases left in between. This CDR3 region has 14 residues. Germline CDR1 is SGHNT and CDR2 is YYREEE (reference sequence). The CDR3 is CASSPQASANEQYF. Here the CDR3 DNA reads TGTGCCAGCTCTCCCCAGGCTAGCGCCAACGAGCAGTACTTC. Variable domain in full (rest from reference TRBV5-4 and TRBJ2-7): ETGVTQSPTHLIKTRGQQVTLRCSSQSGHNTVSWYQQALGQGPQFIFQYYREEENGRGNFPPRFSGLQFPNYSSELNVNALELDDSALYLCASSPQASANEQYFGPGTRLTVT.

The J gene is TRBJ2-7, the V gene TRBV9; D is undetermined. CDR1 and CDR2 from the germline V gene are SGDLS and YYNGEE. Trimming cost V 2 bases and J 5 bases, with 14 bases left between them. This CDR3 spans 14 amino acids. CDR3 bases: TGTGCCAGCAGCGTCGACAACCTTCATAACGAGCAGTACTTC. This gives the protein CASSVDNLHNEQYF. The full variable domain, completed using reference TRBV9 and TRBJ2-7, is DSGVTQTPKHLITATGQRVTLRCSPRSGDLSVYWYQQSLDQGLQFLIQYYNGEERAKGNILERFSAQQFPDLHSELNLSSLELGDSALYFCASSVDNLHNEQYFGPGTRLTVT.

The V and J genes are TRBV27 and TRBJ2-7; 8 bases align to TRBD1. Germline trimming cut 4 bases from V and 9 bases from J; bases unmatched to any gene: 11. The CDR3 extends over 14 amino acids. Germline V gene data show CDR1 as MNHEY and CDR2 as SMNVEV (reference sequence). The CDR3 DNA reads TGTGCCAGCAGTTCCGGACAGGGACCTTCGGGGCAGTACTTC. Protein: CASSSGQGPSGQYF.

The CDR3 bases are TGTGCCAGCAGCTTCGGAGCGGGTAGCTCCTACAATGAGCAGTTCTTC. It encodes CASSFGAGSSYNEQFF. The rearrangement uses TRBV5-4 and TRBJ2-1; weak D call: TRBD2 (6 bases). The CDR3 has 16 amino acids. CDR1 is SGHNT, CDR2 YYREEE, per germline (reference sequence). The V end was cut by 2 bases, the J end by 0 bases, with 12 bases between. Filled out from reference TRBV5-4 and TRBJ2-1, the complete variable domain reads ETGVTQSPTHLIKTRGQQVTLRCSSQSGHNTVSWYQQALGQGPQFIFQYYREEENGRGNFPPRFSGLQFPNYSSELNVNALELDDSALYLCASSFGAGSSYNEQFFGPGTRLTVL.

The DNA for the CDR3 is TGTGCCAGCAGCTTTGGGACTAGCGGGAGGAGCGAGCAGTACTTC. It codes for CASSFGTSGRSEQYF. The rearrangement joins TRBV5-6 to TRBJ2-7; 15 positions agree with TRBD2. Germline CDR1 is SGHDT and CDR2 is YYEEEE. The CDR3 has 15 amino acids. Unmatched junction bases numbered 3, after V lost 2 bases and J lost 6 bases.

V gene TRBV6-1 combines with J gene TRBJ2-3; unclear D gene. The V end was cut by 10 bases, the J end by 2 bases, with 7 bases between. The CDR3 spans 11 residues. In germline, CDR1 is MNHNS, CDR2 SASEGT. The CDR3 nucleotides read TGTGCCACCATGGACACAGATACGCAGTATTTT. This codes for CATMDTDTQYF.

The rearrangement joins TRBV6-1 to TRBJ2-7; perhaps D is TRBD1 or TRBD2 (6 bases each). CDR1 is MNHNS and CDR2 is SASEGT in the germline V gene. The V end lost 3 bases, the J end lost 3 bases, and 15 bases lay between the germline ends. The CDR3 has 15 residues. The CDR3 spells CASSDETGAYYEQYF. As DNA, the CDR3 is TGTGCCAGCAGTGATGAAACGGGGGCCTACTACGAGCAGTACTTC.

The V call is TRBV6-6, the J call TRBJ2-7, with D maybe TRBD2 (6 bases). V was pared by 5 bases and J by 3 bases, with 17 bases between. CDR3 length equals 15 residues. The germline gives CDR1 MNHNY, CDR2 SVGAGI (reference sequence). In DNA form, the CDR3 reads TGTGCCAGCAGTCACGGGGGTGCCAAGGGCTACGAGCAGTACTTC. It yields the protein CASSHGGAKGYEQYF.

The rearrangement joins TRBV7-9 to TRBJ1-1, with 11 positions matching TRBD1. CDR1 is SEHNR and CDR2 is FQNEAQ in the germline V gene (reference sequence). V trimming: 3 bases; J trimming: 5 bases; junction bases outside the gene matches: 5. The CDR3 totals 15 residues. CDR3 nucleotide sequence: TGTGCCAGCAGCTTTCCGGACAGGGGGCTTACTGAAGCTTTCTTT. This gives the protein CASSFPDRGLTEAFF.